What follows is one TCR beta chain and its context. The data derive from a study of control samples from healthy donors and cancer patients. Libraries were prepared by immunoSEQ multiplex PCR; TCRdb keeps only in-frame clonotypes and omits some of them. The data contain about 170,000 clones, roughly 95% of them seen just once; the ten biggest clones take up 4.1%. The V end lost 3 bases, the J end lost 8 bases, and 10 bases lay between the germline ends. The CDR3 spans 12 residues. Sequencing was done on a sample of blood. The sequence derives from a woman aged 55-69 years in good health. The rearrangement links TRBV12-3 or TRBV12-4 to TRBJ1-2; D is uncertain. CDR3 in amino acids: CASSFSGEGYTF. CDR3 DNA sequence: TGTGCCAGCAGTTTTAGTGGGGAAGGCTACACCTTC.